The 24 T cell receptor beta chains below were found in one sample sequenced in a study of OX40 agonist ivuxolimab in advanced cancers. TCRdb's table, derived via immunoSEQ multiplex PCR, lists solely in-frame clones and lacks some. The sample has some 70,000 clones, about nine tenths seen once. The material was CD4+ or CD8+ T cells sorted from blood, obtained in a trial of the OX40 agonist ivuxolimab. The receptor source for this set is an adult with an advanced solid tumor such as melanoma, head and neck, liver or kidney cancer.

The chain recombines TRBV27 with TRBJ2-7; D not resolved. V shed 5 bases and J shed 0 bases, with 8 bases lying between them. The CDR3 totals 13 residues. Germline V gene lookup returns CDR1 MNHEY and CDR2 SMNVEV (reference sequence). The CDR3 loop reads CASSPRSSYEQYF. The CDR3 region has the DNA TGTGCCAGCAGTCCGAGGAGCTCCTACGAGCAGTACTTC.

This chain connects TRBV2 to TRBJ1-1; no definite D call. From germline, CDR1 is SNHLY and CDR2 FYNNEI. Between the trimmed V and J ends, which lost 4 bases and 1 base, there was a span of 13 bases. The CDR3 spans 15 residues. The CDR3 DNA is TGTGCCAGCAGTGGAGTGGGAACGGGGAACACTGAAGCTTTCTTT. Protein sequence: CASSGVGTGNTEAFF.

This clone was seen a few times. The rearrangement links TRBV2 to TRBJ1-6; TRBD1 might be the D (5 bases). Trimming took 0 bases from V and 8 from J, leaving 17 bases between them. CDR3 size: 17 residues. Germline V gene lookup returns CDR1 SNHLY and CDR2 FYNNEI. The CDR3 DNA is TGTGCCAGCAGTGAAGCTGAGGTGGGGCAGCCGGATTCACCCCTCCACTTT. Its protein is CASSEAEVGQPDSPLHF.

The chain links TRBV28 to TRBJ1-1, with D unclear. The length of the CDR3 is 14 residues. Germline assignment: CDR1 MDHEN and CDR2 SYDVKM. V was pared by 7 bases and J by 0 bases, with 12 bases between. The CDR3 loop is CASTRSSMNTEAFF. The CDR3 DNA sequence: TGTGCCAGCACCAGGAGCAGCATGAACACTGAAGCTTTCTTT.

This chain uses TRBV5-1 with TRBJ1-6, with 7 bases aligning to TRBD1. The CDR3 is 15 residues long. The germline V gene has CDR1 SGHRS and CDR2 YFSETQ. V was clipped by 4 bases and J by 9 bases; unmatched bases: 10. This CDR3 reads CASSKGTVGSSPLHF. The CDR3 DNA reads TGCGCCAGCAGCAAAGGGACAGTTGGAAGTTCACCCCTCCACTTT.

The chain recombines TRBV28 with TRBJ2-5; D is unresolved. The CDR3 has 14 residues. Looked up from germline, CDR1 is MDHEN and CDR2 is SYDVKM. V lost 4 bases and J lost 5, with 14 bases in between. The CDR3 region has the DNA TGTGCCAGCAGTTCGAATACCTTATGGGAGACCCAGTACTTC. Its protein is CASSSNTLWETQYF.

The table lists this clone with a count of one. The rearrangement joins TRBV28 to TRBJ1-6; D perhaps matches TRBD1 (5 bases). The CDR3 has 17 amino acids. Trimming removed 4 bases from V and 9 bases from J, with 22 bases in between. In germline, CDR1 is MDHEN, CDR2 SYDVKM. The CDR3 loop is CASSSAPRAVQGSPLHF. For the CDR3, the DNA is TGTGCCAGCAGTTCCGCCCCCAGGGCAGTTCAGGGTTCACCCCTCCACTTT.

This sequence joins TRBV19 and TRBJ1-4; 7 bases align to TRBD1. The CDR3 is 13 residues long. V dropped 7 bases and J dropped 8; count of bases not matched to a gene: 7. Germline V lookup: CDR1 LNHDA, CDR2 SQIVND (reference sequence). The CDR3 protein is CASNDRVKEKLFF. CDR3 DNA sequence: TGTGCCAGTAACGACAGGGTTAAAGAAAAACTGTTTTTT.

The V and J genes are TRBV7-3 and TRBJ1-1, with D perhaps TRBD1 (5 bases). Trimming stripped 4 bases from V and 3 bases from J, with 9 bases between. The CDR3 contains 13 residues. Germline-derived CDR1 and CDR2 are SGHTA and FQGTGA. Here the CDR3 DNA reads TGTGCCAGCAGCTCGGGACTGTACACTGAAGCTTTCTTT. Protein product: CASSSGLYTEAFF.

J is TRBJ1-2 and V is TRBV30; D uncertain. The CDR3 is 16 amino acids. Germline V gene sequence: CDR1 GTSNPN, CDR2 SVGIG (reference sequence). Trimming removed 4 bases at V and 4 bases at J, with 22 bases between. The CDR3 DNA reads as TGTGCCTGGAAGTTCTCTGGTGCCGTTCCCAGCTATGGCTACACCTTC. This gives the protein CAWKFSGAVPSYGYTF.

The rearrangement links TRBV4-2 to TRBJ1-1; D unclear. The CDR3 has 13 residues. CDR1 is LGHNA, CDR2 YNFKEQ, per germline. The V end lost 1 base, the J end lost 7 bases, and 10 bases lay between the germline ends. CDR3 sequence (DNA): TGTGCCAGCAGCCAAGGAGCAGCGGTTGAAGCTTTCTTT. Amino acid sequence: CASSQGAAVEAFF.

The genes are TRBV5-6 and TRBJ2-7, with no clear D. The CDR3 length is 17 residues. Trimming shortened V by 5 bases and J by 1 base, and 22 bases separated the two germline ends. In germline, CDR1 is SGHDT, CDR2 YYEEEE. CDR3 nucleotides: TGTGCCAGCAGTTCTTATCCAGAAACCCGATTGTCCTACGAGCAGTACTTC. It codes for CASSSYPETRLSYEQYF.

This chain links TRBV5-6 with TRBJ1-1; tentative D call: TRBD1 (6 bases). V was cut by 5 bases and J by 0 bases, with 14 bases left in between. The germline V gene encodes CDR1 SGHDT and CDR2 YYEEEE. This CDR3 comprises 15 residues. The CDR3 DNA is TGTGCCAGCAGATACTTGGGGGGCGTGAACACTGAAGCTTTCTTT. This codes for CASRYLGGVNTEAFF.

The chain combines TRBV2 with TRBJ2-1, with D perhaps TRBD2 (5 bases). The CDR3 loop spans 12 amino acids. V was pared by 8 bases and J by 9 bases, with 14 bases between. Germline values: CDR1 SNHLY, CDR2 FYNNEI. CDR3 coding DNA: TGTGCCAGCCTTTTAGCGCGGAGTGAGCAGTTCTTC. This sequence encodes CASLLARSEQFF.

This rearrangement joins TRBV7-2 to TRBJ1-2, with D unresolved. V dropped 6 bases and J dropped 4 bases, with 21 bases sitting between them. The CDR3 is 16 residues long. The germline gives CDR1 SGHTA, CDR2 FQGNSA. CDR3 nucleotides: TGTGCCAGCAGTTCTGATCCCCGGCTTCATGGCTATGGCTACACCTTC. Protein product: CASSSDPRLHGYGYTF.

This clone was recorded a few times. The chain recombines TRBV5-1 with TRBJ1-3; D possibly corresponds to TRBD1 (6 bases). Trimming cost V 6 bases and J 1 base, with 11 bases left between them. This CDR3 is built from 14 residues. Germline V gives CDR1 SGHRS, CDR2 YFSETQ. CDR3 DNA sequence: TGCGCCAGCACCTCGGGGACATCTGGAAACACCATATATTTT. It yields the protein CASTSGTSGNTIYF.

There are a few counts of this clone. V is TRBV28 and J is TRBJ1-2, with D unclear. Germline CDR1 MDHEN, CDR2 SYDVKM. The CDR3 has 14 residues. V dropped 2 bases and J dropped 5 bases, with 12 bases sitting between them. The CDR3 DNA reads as TGTGCCAGCAGTTTACCCCTCGCGAGTTATGGCTACACCTTC. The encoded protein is CASSLPLASYGYTF.

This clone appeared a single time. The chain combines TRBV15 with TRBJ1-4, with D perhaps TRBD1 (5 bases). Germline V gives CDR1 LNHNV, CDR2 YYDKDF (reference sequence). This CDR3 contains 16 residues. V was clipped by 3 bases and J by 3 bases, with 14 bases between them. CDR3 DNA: TGTGCCACCAGCAGGGGGCAGGGTGTAGCTAATGAAAAACTGTTTTTT. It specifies CATSRGQGVANEKLFF.

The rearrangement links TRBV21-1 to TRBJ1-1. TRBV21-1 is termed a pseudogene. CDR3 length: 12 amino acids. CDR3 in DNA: TGTGCCAGCCGACCTACCGCCCTTGAAGCTTTCTTT. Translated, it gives CASRPTALEAFF.

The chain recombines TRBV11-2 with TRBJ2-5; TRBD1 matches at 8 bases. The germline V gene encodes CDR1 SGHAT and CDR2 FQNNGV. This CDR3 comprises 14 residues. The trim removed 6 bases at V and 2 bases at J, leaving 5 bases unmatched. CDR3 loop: CASRPWTGQETQYF. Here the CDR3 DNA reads TGTGCCAGCAGGCCTTGGACAGGGCAAGAGACCCAGTACTTC.

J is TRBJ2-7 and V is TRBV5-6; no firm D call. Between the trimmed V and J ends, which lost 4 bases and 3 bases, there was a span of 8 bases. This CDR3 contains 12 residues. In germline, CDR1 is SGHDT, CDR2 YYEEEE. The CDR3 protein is CASSRVNYEQYF. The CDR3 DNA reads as TGTGCCAGCAGCCGAGTCAACTACGAGCAGTACTTC. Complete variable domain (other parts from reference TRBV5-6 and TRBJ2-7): DAGVTQSPTHLIKTRGQQVTLRCSPKSGHDTVSWYQQALGQGPQFIFQYYEEEERQRGNFPDRFSGHQFPNYSSELNVNALLLGDSALYLCASSRVNYEQYFGPGTRLTVT.

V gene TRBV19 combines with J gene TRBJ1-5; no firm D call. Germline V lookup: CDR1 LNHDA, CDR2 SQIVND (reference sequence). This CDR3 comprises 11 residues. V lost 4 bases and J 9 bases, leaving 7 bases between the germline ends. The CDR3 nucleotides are TGTGCCAGTAGTACCCGCGGGCCCCAGCATTTT. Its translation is CASSTRGPQHF.

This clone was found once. DNA for the CDR3: TGTGCCAGCAGCGACGGGACGCGCGGGGGACGGGGAGAGACCCAGTACTTC. This codes for CASSDGTRGGRGETQYF. This chain joins TRBV11-2 and TRBJ2-5; TRBD2 matches 7 bases. V lost 5 bases and J lost 4; bases outside the gene matches: 16. Germline V gives CDR1 SGHAT, CDR2 FQNNGV. This CDR3 has 17 amino acids. Together with reference TRBV11-2 and TRBJ2-5, the CDR3 gives the full variable domain: EAGVAQSPRYKIIEKRQSVAFWCNPISGHATLYWYQQILGQGPKLLIQFQNNGVVDDSQLPKDRFSAERLKGVDSTLKIQPAKLEDSAVYLCASSDGTRGGRGETQYFGPGTRLLVL.

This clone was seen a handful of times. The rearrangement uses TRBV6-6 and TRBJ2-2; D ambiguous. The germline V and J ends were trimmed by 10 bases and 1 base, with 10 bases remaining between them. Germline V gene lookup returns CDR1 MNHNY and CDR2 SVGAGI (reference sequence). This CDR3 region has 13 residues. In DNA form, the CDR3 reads TGTGCCACCCGGGTGGGGAACACCGGGGAGCTGTTTTTT. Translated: CATRVGNTGELFF.